The 30 T cell receptor beta chains below were found in one sample sequenced in a study of T-cell reconstitution after alpha-beta-depleted transplantation in children listed by TCRdb under 2016. Receptors were amplified or captured by PCR. Sequencing took place on an Illumina HiSeq 2500. To normalize quantification of the TCRbeta repertoire, the TCR libraries were built with molecular barcoding that relied on unique molecular identifiers. TCRdb applied fastp at Q25 and MiXCR to the public reads, then kept only in-frame beta chains. Each entry is one CDR3 protein sequence, shown with its most common DNA and genes. The sample yields approximately 520,000 distinct CDR3 sequences; 30% to 35% were counted once. Approximately 2.3% of the sample rests with the top ten. The material sequenced was PBMCs from the stem cell graft donor, taken from the stem cell graft. Every receptor here comes from a human donor who donated a stem cell graft to a child with aplastic anemia.

This clonotype was counted a few times. CDR3 nucleotide sequence: TGTGCCAGCAGGTGGACTAGCGATACCTACAATGAGCAGTTCTTC. Protein product: CASRWTSDTYNEQFF. V is TRBV28 and J is TRBJ2-1; 9 bases match TRBD2. Germline assignment: CDR1 MDHEN and CDR2 SYDVKM. V lost 6 bases and J lost 2; bases outside the gene matches: 5. The CDR3 spans 15 residues.

V and J are TRBV9 and TRBJ2-2, with D maybe TRBD1 (5 bases). Germline-derived CDR1 and CDR2 are SGDLS and YYNGEE. The CDR3 extends over 16 amino acids. V lost 0 bases, J lost 5 bases, and 14 bases lay in between. This CDR3 is CASSVADLQGTGELFF. The CDR3 DNA reads as TGTGCCAGCAGCGTAGCGGACCTCCAGGGTACCGGGGAGCTGTTTTTT.

The V gene is TRBV6-1, the J gene TRBJ1-1, with D perhaps matching TRBD1 (5 bases). The V gene lost 6 bases and the J gene lost 2 bases, with 22 bases spanning the gap. The CDR3 spans 17 residues. The germline CDR1 and CDR2 sequences are MNHNS and SASEGT. Here the CDR3 DNA reads TGTGCCAGCAGACCGACTCGGGACGGACGGGGCAACACTGAAGCTTTCTTT. Translation gives CASRPTRDGRGNTEAFF.

A few counts support this clonotype. The V and J genes are TRBV5-1 and TRBJ2-5; D gene uncertain. The V gene's germline CDR1 is SGHRS and CDR2 YFSETQ. V dropped 2 bases and J dropped 2 bases, with 7 bases sitting between them. The CDR3 length is 13 residues. Here the CDR3 reads CASSFGPQETQYF. The CDR3 DNA sequence: TGCGCCAGCAGCTTCGGGCCACAAGAGACCCAGTACTTC.

The rearrangement joins TRBV9 to TRBJ1-2; D call uncertain. In germline, CDR1 is SGDLS, CDR2 YYNGEE. CDR3 length equals 14 residues. Trimming left V 3 bases short and J 3 bases short, with 12 bases between. Here the CDR3 reads CASSALGVDYGYTF. The CDR3 region has the DNA TGTGCCAGCAGCGCCCTTGGGGTAGACTATGGCTACACCTTC.

In this sample, this clonotype turned up a few times. V is TRBV20-1 and J is TRBJ2-7; D not resolved. Germline CDR1 and CDR2: DFQATT and SNEGSKA (reference sequence). Trimming removed 7 bases at V and 3 bases at J, with 19 bases between. This CDR3 spans 14 amino acids. The CDR3 here is CSVQVPGISYEQYF. DNA for the CDR3: TGCAGTGTCCAGGTTCCGGGTATAAGCTACGAGCAGTACTTC.

In its sample, this clonotype was seen a few times. The chain uses TRBV30 and TRBJ2-2, with 7 bases matching TRBD2. This CDR3 contains 13 residues. The V gene's germline CDR1 is GTSNPN and CDR2 SVGIG (reference sequence). V was clipped by 5 bases and J by 7 bases; unmatched bases: 7. The CDR3 loop reads CAWGEGWDGELFF. DNA for the CDR3: TGTGCCTGGGGGGAGGGCTGGGACGGGGAGCTGTTTTTT.

This clonotype appeared a few times. V gene TRBV24-1 combines with J gene TRBJ1-5; D not resolved. The CDR3 has 14 residues. Germline loops: CDR1 KGHDR, CDR2 SFDVKD. With 4 bases removed from V and 1 base from J, the gap between germline ends came to 7 bases. The CDR3 loop is CATSDPGSNQPQHF. In nucleotides, the CDR3 is TGTGCCACCAGTGACCCGGGGAGCAATCAGCCCCAGCATTTT.

The chain has TRBV20-1 and TRBJ1-1; D unclear. The germline V gene encodes CDR1 DFQATT and CDR2 SNEGSKA (reference sequence). V was shortened by 1 base and J by 4 bases, with 10 bases between the two germline ends. The CDR3 covers 13 residues. The CDR3 region is CSARGAWGTEAFF. CDR3 coding DNA: TGCAGTGCTAGAGGGGCTTGGGGCACTGAAGCTTTCTTT.

This clonotype was seen repeatedly, ten times or more. The CDR3 nucleotides are TGTGCCAGCAGCTTAGGTGAGCAGTTCTTC. Its protein product is CASSLGEQFF. The chain recombines TRBV7-9 with TRBJ2-1; unclear D gene. The CDR3 runs to 10 residues. Germline V gives CDR1 SEHNR, CDR2 FQNEAQ (reference sequence). The germline V and J ends were trimmed by 1 base and 9 bases, with 1 base remaining between them.

The chain links TRBV7-2 to TRBJ2-1; 9 nucleotides agree with TRBD2. Trimming at V came to 1 base and at J to 3 bases, leaving 4 bases not matched to a gene. Germline assignment: CDR1 SGHTA and CDR2 FQGNSA. This CDR3 region has 16 residues. The CDR3 is CASSLGSGSVYNEQFF. Here the CDR3 DNA reads TGTGCCAGCAGCTTAGGTAGCGGGAGCGTCTACAATGAGCAGTTCTTC.

With respect to this clonotype: At one of its ends the junction is not consistent with the germline gene, which may arise from a read error. This chain connects TRBV29-1 to TRBJ2-5; the D gene could be TRBD1 or TRBD2 (5 bases each). The germline V gene encodes CDR1 SQVTM and CDR2 ANQGSEA. The CDR3 is 12 amino acids. The CDR3 sequence is CGVGGHQETQYF. The CDR3 DNA is TGCGGCGTTGGAGGACATCAAGAGACCCAGTACTTC.

The CDR3 nucleotides read TGTGCCAGCAGTGAAGCCAGGACAGCTGGAGGCTACACCTTC. This codes for CASSEARTAGGYTF. This chain connects TRBV6-1 to TRBJ1-2, with D perhaps matching TRBD1 (6 bases). The CDR3 contains 14 residues. CDR1 and CDR2 from the germline V gene are MNHNS and SASEGT. V was cut by 0 bases and J by 8 bases, with 13 bases left in between.

The sample holds many counts of this clonotype. The rearrangement uses TRBV25-1 and TRBJ2-7, with D perhaps being TRBD1 or TRBD2 (5 bases each). With 5 bases removed from V and 3 bases from J, the gap between germline ends came to 14 bases. This CDR3 has 14 residues. Per the germline V gene, CDR1 is MGHDK and CDR2 is SYGVNS. In DNA, the CDR3 is TGTGCCAGCAGTTGGGGCAGCGGATACTACGAGCAGTACTTC. It is translated as CASSWGSGYYEQYF.

This clonotype was counted between two and nine times. V usage is TRBV5-1 and J usage is TRBJ2-1, with TRBD2 matching 12 bases. This CDR3 region has 17 residues. Germline-derived CDR1 and CDR2 are SGHRS and YFSETQ. After removal of 4 bases from V and 7 bases from J, the junction contained 12 bases not matched to a gene. CDR3 coding DNA: TGCGCCAGCAGCGGATGGACTAGCGGGACTTTGAAGAATGAGCAGTTCTTC. Its protein is CASSGWTSGTLKNEQFF.

V and J are TRBV7-2 and TRBJ1-4; TRBD1 matches 8 bases. Germline values: CDR1 SGHTA, CDR2 FQGNSA. CDR3 size: 13 residues. The trim removed 7 bases at V and 7 bases at J, leaving 5 bases unmatched. The CDR3 sequence: CASTRQGSEKLFF. Here the CDR3 DNA reads TGTGCCAGCACCAGACAGGGGTCTGAAAAACTGTTTTTT. Together with reference TRBV7-2 and TRBJ1-4, the CDR3 gives the full variable domain: GAGVSQSPSNKVTEKGKDVELRCDPISGHTALYWYRQSLGQGLEFLIYFQGNSAPDKSGLPSDRFSAERTGGSVSTLTIQRTQQEDSAVYLCASTRQGSEKLFFGSGTQLSVL.

V gene TRBV7-9 combines with J gene TRBJ1-3; a weak D match, TRBD1 (5 bases). The CDR3 sequence is 13 residues long. The V and J ends lost 11 bases and 0 bases respectively, with 11 bases between them. In germline, CDR1 is SEHNR, CDR2 FQNEAQ (reference sequence). The CDR3 reads CARGQSSGNTIYF. For the CDR3, the DNA is TGTGCCCGGGGCCAGAGCTCTGGAAACACCATATATTTT.

In this sample, this clonotype turned up a few times. The rearrangement joins TRBV9 to TRBJ2-7; weak D call: TRBD1 (6 bases). The V end was cut by 3 bases, the J end by 2 bases, with 12 bases between. CDR3 size: 14 residues. CDR1 SGDLS and CDR2 YYNGEE come from the germline V gene. The CDR3 nucleotides are TGTGCCAGCAGCGGGTCACCAGGGGCCTACGAGCAGTACTTC. This sequence encodes CASSGSPGAYEQYF.

The rearrangement links TRBV6-5 to TRBJ1-2; D is undetermined. CDR3 length equals 11 residues. The V gene lost 8 bases and the J gene lost 4 bases, with 8 bases spanning the gap. CDR1 MNHEY and CDR2 SVGAGI come from the germline V gene. The CDR3 nucleotides are TGTGCCAGCGGAGAAGGCTATGGCTACACCTTC. Translation: CASGEGYGYTF.

The V gene is TRBV12-3 or TRBV12-4, the J gene TRBJ1-4; 10 bases line up with TRBD1. The CDR3 is 14 residues long. Trimming took 5 bases from V and 8 from J; bases not matched to a gene: 5. The CDR3 region is CASSGTGVGEKLFF. CDR3 coding DNA: TGTGCCAGCAGTGGGACAGGGGTAGGGGAAAAACTGTTTTTT.

V usage is TRBV7-2 and J usage is TRBJ2-7, with D uncertain. The V and J ends lost 2 bases and 5 bases respectively, with 10 bases between them. Germline CDR1 is SGHTA and CDR2 is FQGNSA. CDR3 size: 13 residues. The CDR3, as DNA: TGTGCCAGCAGCTTACTGTTGCGGAACGAGCAGTACTTC. Residues: CASSLLLRNEQYF.

V gene TRBV12-3 or TRBV12-4 combines with J gene TRBJ2-5; D remains unclear. The CDR3 spans 14 residues. V shed 3 bases and J shed 2 bases, with 10 bases lying between them. DNA of the CDR3: TGTGCCAGCAGTTTTTTGTGGCCACAAGAGACCCAGTACTTC. Translating gives CASSFLWPQETQYF.

This chain joins TRBV6-2 or TRBV6-3 and TRBJ2-3; unclear D gene. Trimming stripped 7 bases from V and 4 bases from J, with 15 bases between. Germline V lookup: CDR1 MNHEY, CDR2 SVGEGT. The CDR3 loop spans 14 amino acids. CDR3 DNA sequence: TGTGCCAGCACCATTGGGGAAGACTCAGATACGCAGTATTTT. Amino acid sequence: CASTIGEDSDTQYF.

This clonotype was detected once. The chain carries TRBV12-3 or TRBV12-4 and TRBJ1-1; D is undetermined. V was pared by 2 bases and J by 3 bases, with 10 bases between. CDR3 length: 14 residues. CDR3: CASSLLGLDTEAFF. CDR3 DNA sequence: TGTGCCAGCAGTTTACTGGGGTTGGACACTGAAGCTTTCTTT.

The V call is TRBV27, the J call TRBJ2-7; D gene unclear. Deletions cut 4 bases from V and 1 base from J, with 11 bases between. Germline V gene sequence: CDR1 MNHEY, CDR2 SMNVEV (reference sequence). The CDR3 length is 14 residues. This CDR3 reads CASSSLPFSYEQYF. As DNA, the CDR3 is TGTGCCAGCAGTTCACTGCCCTTTTCCTACGAGCAGTACTTC.

V is TRBV7-8 and J is TRBJ2-1; 8 bases line up with TRBD2. J was trimmed by 9 bases and V by 3 bases; bases with no gene match: 13. The germline V gene has CDR1 SGHVS and CDR2 FQNEAQ. The CDR3 is 16 amino acids. The CDR3 region has the DNA TGTGCCAGCAGCTTGGCCGGGACTAGGGGGTTTGGTGAGCAGTTCTTC. It translates to CASSLAGTRGFGEQFF.

Only a few counts were recorded for this clonotype. This chain connects TRBV12-3 or TRBV12-4 to TRBJ2-7; 14 positions agree with TRBD2. This CDR3 is 16 amino acids long. J lost 2 bases, V lost 5 bases, and 5 bases had no gene match. The CDR3 protein is CASSLRTSGRPYEQYF. CDR3 nucleotide sequence: TGTGCCAGCAGTCTCCGGACTAGCGGGAGGCCCTACGAGCAGTACTTC.

The chain combines TRBV27 with TRBJ2-5, with D possibly matching TRBD1 (7 bases). The germline CDR1 and CDR2 sequences are MNHEY and SMNVEV (reference sequence). The CDR3 consists of 12 residues. V lost 7 bases to trimming and J lost 5 bases, with 11 bases between them. CDR3 in DNA: TGTGCCAGCAAACAGGGGAGGGAGACCCAGTACTTC. As protein: CASKQGRETQYF.

A few counts support this clonotype. CDR3 protein: CASSPRSSDPEQYF. In DNA, the CDR3 is TGTGCCAGCAGTCCCCGGAGTAGCGACCCAGAGCAGTACTTC. V usage is TRBV6-1 and J usage is TRBJ2-7, with D perhaps matching TRBD2 (5 bases). Germline CDR1 MNHNS, CDR2 SASEGT. V dropped 5 bases and J dropped 7 bases, with 18 bases sitting between them. This CDR3 comprises 14 residues.

This clonotype has more than one count but fewer than ten. The chain joins TRBV12-3 or TRBV12-4 to TRBJ2-5; TRBD2 matches at 14 bases. There are 19 residues in the CDR3. J gave up 4 bases and V 6 bases, and 16 bases lay outside the gene matches. The chain's CDR3 is CASRMTSGRADILRETQYF. CDR3 nucleotides: TGTGCCAGCAGGATGACTAGCGGGAGGGCTGATATCTTAAGAGAGACCCAGTACTTC.